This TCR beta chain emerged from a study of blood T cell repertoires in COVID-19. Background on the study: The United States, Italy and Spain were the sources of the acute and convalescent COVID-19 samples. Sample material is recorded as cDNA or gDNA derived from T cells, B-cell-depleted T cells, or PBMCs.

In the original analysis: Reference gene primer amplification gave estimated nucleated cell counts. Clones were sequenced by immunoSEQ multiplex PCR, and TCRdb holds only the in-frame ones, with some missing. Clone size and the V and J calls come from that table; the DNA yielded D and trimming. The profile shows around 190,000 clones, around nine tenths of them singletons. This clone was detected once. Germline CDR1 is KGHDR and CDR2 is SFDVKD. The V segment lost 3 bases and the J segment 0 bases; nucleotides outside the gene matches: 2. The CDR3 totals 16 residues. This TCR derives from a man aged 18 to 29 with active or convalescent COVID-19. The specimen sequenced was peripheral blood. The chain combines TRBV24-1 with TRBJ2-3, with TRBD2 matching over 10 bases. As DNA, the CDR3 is TGTGCCACCAGTGATATGACTAGCGGGAGCACAGATACGCAGTATTTT. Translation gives CATSDMTSGSTDTQYF.